What follows are 19 T cell receptor beta chains derived from one specimen sequenced in a study of T cells in women clearing cervical HPV infection. Sequencing used immunoSEQ multiplex PCR; TCRdb keeps in-frame clones, though not all of them. The record lists some 20,000 clones, of which the ten most abundant hold roughly 4.9%. The sample taken for sequencing was blood buffy coat. All receptors come from a woman between 18 and 75 years old with a cervical HPV16 infection that either progressed to CIN3+ or cleared (not recorded which).

Note on this clone: From the germline J gene comes the end of the CDR3, since the read stops 3 residues before it. The genes are TRBV2 and TRBJ2-7; unclear D gene. This CDR3 comprises 12 residues. Germline CDR1 and CDR2: SNHLY and FYNNEI. Deletions cut 10 bases from V and 3 bases from J, with 13 bases between. The CDR3 DNA, read in part, is TGTGCCATACGCGTGGTCGGCTACGAG. It yields the protein CAIRVVGYE. The whole CDR3 protein is CAIRVVGYEQYF.

A remark on this clone: The CDR3 end lies 3 residues beyond the end of the read and is filled in from the germline J gene. The V gene is TRBV11-2, the J gene TRBJ2-1; 9 bases are a match to TRBD1. The CDR3 consists of 15 residues. Germline CDR1 and CDR2: SGHAT and FQNNGV. With V trimmed by 5 bases and J by 6 bases, 8 bases remained unmatched. The CDR3 here is CASSRSGTGFNEQFF. The CDR3 DNA, read in part, is TGTGCCAGCAGCCGTTCCGGGACAGGGTTCAATGAG. The entire variable domain, with the rest obtained from reference TRBV11-2 and TRBJ2-1, is as follows: EAGVAQSPRYKIIEKRQSVAFWCNPISGHATLYWYQQILGQGPKLLIQFQNNGVVDDSQLPKDRFSAERLKGVDSTLKIQPAKLEDSAVYLCASSRSGTGFNEQFFGPGTRLTVL.

Points on this clone: The CDR3 end is not reached by the read, which stops 3 residues before it; the germline J gene fills it in. The rearrangement links TRBV20-1 to TRBJ2-1; D is undetermined. In germline, CDR1 is DFQATT, CDR2 SNEGSKA (reference sequence). V lost 0 bases and J 3 bases, leaving 15 bases between the germline ends. The CDR3 loop spans 16 amino acids. The CDR3 loop reads CSARDWQERNYNEQFF. CDR3 DNA, as far as it was read: TGCAGTGCTAGAGATTGGCAGGAAAGGAACTACAATGAG.

In the case of this clone: The read halts 3 residues ahead of the CDR3 end, with the missing end drawn from the germline J gene. The chain is built from TRBV30 and TRBJ2-1; tentatively, D is TRBD2 (6 bases). This CDR3 region has 13 residues. V was shortened by 0 bases and J by 7 bases, with 10 bases between the two germline ends. Germline V lookup: CDR1 GTSNPN, CDR2 SVGIG (reference sequence). This CDR3 reads CAWSVGGVNEQFF. The DNA read from the CDR3 is TGTGCCTGGAGTGTAGGAGGGGTGAATGAG.

As for this clone: The CDR3 end lies 3 residues beyond the end of the read and is filled in from the germline J gene. The chain is built from TRBV6-1 and TRBJ2-1; 8 bases line up with TRBD2. Germline V gene lookup returns CDR1 MNHNS and CDR2 SASEGT. CDR3 size: 13 residues. V shed 8 bases, J shed 9 bases, and the junction held 9 bases outside the gene matches. Incomplete CDR3 DNA: TGTGCCAGCCGTGGGACTAGTAAGTCTGAG. Translated: CASRGTSKSE. The full CDR3 protein is CASRGTSKSEQFF.

As regards this clone: The read terminates 3 residues before the CDR3 end, so the remaining end is supplied by the germline J gene. The chain carries TRBV20-1 and TRBJ2-4; possible D gene TRBD2, 6 bases. Germline lookup yields CDR1 DFQATT and CDR2 SNEGSKA (reference sequence). Trimming took off 3 bases at V and 1 base at J, with 13 bases between the two ends. The length of the CDR3 is 15 residues. CDR3 bases read: TGCAGTGCTAGCTCCCTTGGGGGGGCCAAAAACATT. Amino acids: CSASSLGGAKNI. The whole CDR3 region reads CSASSLGGAKNIQYF.

As regards this clone: With the read ending 3 residues before the CDR3 end, the germline J gene is used to fill in that end. The chain has TRBV19 and TRBJ1-1, with TRBD1 matching 8 bases. CDR1 and CDR2 (germline): LNHDA, SQIVND (reference sequence). CDR3 length equals 13 residues. The trim removed 8 bases at V and 5 bases at J, leaving 7 bases unmatched. The CDR3 loop reads CASARGLRTEAFF. The CDR3 DNA, read in part, is TGTGCCAGTGCCAGGGGGCTGAGAACTGAA.

For this clone: The read terminates 3 residues ahead of where the CDR3 ends, so the germline J gene completes it. The chain carries TRBV5-4 and TRBJ2-5; tentatively, D is TRBD2 (7 bases). The V end lost 1 base, the J end lost 4 bases, and 17 bases lay between the germline ends. CDR1 is SGHNT, CDR2 YYREEE, per germline (reference sequence). This CDR3 is 16 amino acids long. The DNA read from the CDR3 is TGTGCCAGCAGCTTGACGGGGGGCCTCGGTATAGAGACC. The encoded protein is CASSLTGGLGIET. The full CDR3 protein reads CASSLTGGLGIETQYF.

As to this clone: With the read ending 3 residues before the CDR3 end, the germline J gene is used to fill in that end. This chain links TRBV2 with TRBJ2-3, with 7 bases aligning to TRBD1. The CDR3 is made up of 15 amino acids. Germline-derived CDR1 and CDR2 are SNHLY and FYNNEI. CDR3 sequence: CASTEVDRVIETQYF. CDR3 DNA (partial): TGTGCCAGCACCGAGGTAGACAGGGTGATTGAGACG.

Regarding this clone: The CDR3 end lies 3 residues beyond the end of the read and is filled in from the germline J gene. Other DNA sequences of this sample code for an identical CDR3. The gene calls are TRBV7-2 and TRBJ1-3; D gene unclear. V lost 5 bases and J 8 bases, leaving 13 bases between the germline ends. The CDR3 sequence is 13 residues long. Germline CDR1 and CDR2: SGHTA and FQGNSA. The CDR3 DNA, read in part, is TGTGCCAGCAGCCCGGCGGGGATCGACACC. Translation: CASSPAGIDT. The CDR3 in full is CASSPAGIDTIYF.

The CDR3 is CASSLPGGGETQYF. CDR3 DNA, as far as it was read: TGTGCCAGCAGCTTACCTGGCGGGGGAGAGACC. The chain is built from TRBV7-2 and TRBJ2-5; 7 bases match TRBD2. Read data end 3 residues before the CDR3 end; the end is taken from the germline J gene. J lost 4 bases, V lost 2 bases, and 4 bases had no gene match. CDR1 and CDR2 (germline): SGHTA, FQGNSA. There are 14 residues in the CDR3.

On this clone: The read comes to an end 3 residues before the CDR3 does, leaving the germline J gene to fill in the end. The chain has TRBV7-3 and TRBJ2-4; TRBD1 is a possible D gene (5 bases). CDR3 size: 15 residues. CDR1 and CDR2 (germline): SGHTA, FQGTGA. The DNA read from the CDR3 is TGTGCCAGCAGCCCCTTCCCTCCGGCGGACAATGAT. This codes for CASSPFPPADND. The entire CDR3 sequence reads CASSPFPPADNDQYF. The entire variable domain, with the rest obtained from reference TRBV7-3 and TRBJ2-4, is as follows: GAGVSQTPSNKVTEKGKYVELRCDPISGHTALYWYRQSLGQGPEFLIYFQGTGAADDSGLPNDRFFAVRPEGSVSTLKIQRTERGDSAVYLCASSPFPPADNDQYFGAGTRLSVL.

On this clone itself: The read comes to an end 3 residues before the CDR3 does, leaving the germline J gene to fill in the end. V and J are TRBV18 and TRBJ2-7; 7 nucleotides agree with TRBD1. Germline-derived CDR1 and CDR2 are KGHSH and LQKENI. CDR3 length equals 17 residues. After removal of 0 bases from V and 1 base from J, the junction contained 9 bases not matched to a gene. CDR3 sequence: CASSPPLRQGLSYEQYF. The CDR3 bases that were read are TGTGCCAGCTCACCACCGCTCCGACAGGGTTTATCCTACGAG.

A remark on this clone: The read comes to an end 3 residues before the CDR3 does, leaving the germline J gene to fill in the end. The chain uses TRBV7-6 and TRBJ1-2, with no clear D. This CDR3 spans 16 amino acids. From germline, CDR1 is SGHVS and CDR2 FNYEAQ. CDR3 region: CASSRTSGSSYNDYTF. CDR3 DNA, as far as it was read: TGTGCCAGCAGCCGGACTAGCGGAAGCTCCTACAATGAC.

Details on this clone: The missing CDR3 end, 3 residues past where the read stops, is filled in from the germline J gene. The V gene is TRBV7-9, the J gene TRBJ2-1, with D tentatively TRBD1 (7 bases). V lost 6 bases, J lost 9 bases, and 21 bases lay in between. CDR3 size: 15 residues. CDR1 is SEHNR, CDR2 FQNEAQ, per germline (reference sequence). The CDR3 reads CASSVGVGGGGEQFF. CDR3 DNA (partial): TGTGCCAGCAGTGTAGGCGTAGGAGGGGGCGGTGAG.

In the case of this clone: With the read ending 3 residues before the CDR3 end, the germline J gene is used to fill in that end. The chain carries TRBV18 and TRBJ1-1, with D perhaps TRBD1 (5 bases). Germline V gives CDR1 KGHSH, CDR2 LQKENI. Trimming removed 5 bases at V and 1 base at J, with 17 bases between. This CDR3 region has 16 residues. The CDR3 DNA, read in part, is TGTGCCAGCTCAGTCAGAGCCAGGGCCTGGAACACTGAA. Its translation: CASSVRARAWNTE. The whole CDR3 region reads CASSVRARAWNTEAFF.

Turning to this clone: With the read ending 3 residues before the CDR3 end, the germline J gene is used to fill in that end. This chain uses TRBV11-2 with TRBJ2-5, with TRBD2 as a possible D gene (7 bases). Per the germline V gene, CDR1 is SGHAT and CDR2 is FQNNGV. The CDR3 has 13 amino acids. Trimming took 5 bases from V and 5 from J, leaving 12 bases between them. Here the CDR3 reads CASSPGGRETQYF. Partial CDR3 DNA: TGTGCCAGCAGCCCGGGGGGCCGCGAGACC.

A remark on this clone: Coverage ceases 3 residues before the CDR3 finishes, and the germline J gene fills in the end. This chain links TRBV7-3 with TRBJ2-1; 11 bases line up with TRBD2. The CDR3 spans 17 residues. CDR1 SGHTA and CDR2 FQGTGA come from the germline V gene. The junction had 15 bases not matched to a gene; V was cut back by 5 bases and J by 9 bases. The CDR3 protein is CASSPTATGLAAAEQFF. CDR3 DNA (partial): TGTGCCAGCAGCCCGACCGCAACGGGACTAGCGGCTGCTGAG.

Here the CDR3 reads CASSLQRASTDTQYF. CDR3 DNA (partial): TGTGCCAGCAGCCTCCAGCGGGCTAGCACAGATACG. The chain is built from TRBV5-4 and TRBJ2-3, with D maybe TRBD2 (6 bases). The read ends 3 residues early relative to the CDR3; the germline J gene fills the gap. The CDR3 spans 15 residues. The germline gives CDR1 SGHNT, CDR2 YYREEE (reference sequence). Trimming pared 4 bases from V and 0 bases from J, leaving 12 bases between.